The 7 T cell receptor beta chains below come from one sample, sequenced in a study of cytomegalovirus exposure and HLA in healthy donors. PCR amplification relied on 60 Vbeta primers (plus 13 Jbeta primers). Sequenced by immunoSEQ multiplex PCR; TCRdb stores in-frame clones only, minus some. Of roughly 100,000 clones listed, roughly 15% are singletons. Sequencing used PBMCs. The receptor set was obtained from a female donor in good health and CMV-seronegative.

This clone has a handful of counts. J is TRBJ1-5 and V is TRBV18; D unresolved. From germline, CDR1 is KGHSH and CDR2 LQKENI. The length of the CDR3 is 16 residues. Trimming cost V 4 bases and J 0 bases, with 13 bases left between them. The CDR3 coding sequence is TGTGCCAGCTCACGCAACGAGGCAGATAGCAATCAGCCCCAGCATTTT. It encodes CASSRNEADSNQPQHF. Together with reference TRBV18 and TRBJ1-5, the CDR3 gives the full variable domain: NAGVMQNPRHLVRRRGQEARLRCSPMKGHSHVYWYRQLPEEGLKFMVYLQKENIIDESGMPKERFSAEFPKEGPSILRIQQVVRGDSAAYFCASSRNEADSNQPQHFGDGTRLSIL.

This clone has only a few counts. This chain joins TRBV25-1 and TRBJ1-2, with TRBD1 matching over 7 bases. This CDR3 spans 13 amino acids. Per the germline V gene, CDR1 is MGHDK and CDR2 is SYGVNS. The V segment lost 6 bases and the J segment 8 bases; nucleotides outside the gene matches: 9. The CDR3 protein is CASRPTGSRGYTF. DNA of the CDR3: TGTGCCAGCAGGCCGACAGGGTCGAGGGGCTACACCTTC.

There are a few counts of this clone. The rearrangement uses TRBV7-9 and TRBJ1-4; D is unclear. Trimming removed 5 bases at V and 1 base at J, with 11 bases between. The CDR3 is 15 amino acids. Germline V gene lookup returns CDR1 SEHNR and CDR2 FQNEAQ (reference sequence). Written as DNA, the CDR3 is TGTGCCAGCAGCAAACGGACTGGAACTAATGAAAAACTGTTTTTT. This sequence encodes CASSKRTGTNEKLFF.

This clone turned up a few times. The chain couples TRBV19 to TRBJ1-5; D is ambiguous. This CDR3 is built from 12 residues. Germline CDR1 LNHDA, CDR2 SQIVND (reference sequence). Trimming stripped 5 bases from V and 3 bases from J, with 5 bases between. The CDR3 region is CASSVANQPQHF. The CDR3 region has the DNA TGTGCCAGTAGTGTGGCCAATCAGCCCCAGCATTTT. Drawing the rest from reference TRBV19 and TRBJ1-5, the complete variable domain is DGGITQSPKYLFRKEGQNVTLSCEQNLNHDAMYWYRQDPGQGLRLIYYSQIVNDFQKGDIAEGYSVSREKKESFPLTVTSAQKNPTAFYLCASSVANQPQHFGDGTRLSIL.

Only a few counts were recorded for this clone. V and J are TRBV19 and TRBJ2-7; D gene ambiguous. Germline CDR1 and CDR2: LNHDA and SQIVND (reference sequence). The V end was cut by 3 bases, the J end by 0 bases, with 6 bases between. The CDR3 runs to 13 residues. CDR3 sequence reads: CASSMRNSYEQYF. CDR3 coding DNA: TGTGCCAGTAGTATGAGGAACTCCTACGAGCAGTACTTC.

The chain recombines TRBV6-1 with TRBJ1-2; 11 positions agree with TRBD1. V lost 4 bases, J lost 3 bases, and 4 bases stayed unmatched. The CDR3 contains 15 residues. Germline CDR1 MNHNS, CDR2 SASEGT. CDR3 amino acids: CASSARTGGDYGYTF. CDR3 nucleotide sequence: TGTGCCAGCAGTGCTCGGACAGGGGGCGACTATGGCTACACCTTC.

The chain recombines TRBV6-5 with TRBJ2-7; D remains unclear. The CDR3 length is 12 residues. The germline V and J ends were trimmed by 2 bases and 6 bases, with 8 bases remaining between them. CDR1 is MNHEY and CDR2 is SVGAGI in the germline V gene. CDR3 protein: CASSYGLGEQYF. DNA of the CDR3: TGTGCCAGCAGTTACGGGCTTGGCGAGCAGTACTTC.